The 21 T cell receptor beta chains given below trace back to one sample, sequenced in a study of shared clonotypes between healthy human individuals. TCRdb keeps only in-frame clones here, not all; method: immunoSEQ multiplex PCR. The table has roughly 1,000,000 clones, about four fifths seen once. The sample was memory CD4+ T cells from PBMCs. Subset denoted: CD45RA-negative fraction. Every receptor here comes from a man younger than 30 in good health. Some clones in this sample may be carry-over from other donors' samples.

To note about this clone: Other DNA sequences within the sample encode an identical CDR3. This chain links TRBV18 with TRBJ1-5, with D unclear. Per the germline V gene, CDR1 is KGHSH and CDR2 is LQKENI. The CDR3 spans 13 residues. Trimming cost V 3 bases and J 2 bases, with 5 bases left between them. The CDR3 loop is CASSPQGNQPQHF. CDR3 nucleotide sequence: TGTGCCAGCTCACCCCAGGGCAATCAGCCCCAGCATTTT.

The CDR3 region has the DNA TGTGCCAGCAGCTTGAGCCAGGGGTATGGCTACACCTTC. Residues: CASSLSQGYGYTF. The rearrangement links TRBV5-4 to TRBJ1-2; possibly TRBD1 for D (6 bases). The CDR3 length is 13 residues. V was cut by 1 base and J by 5 bases, with 9 bases left in between. Per germline, CDR1 SGHNT and CDR2 YYREEE (reference sequence).

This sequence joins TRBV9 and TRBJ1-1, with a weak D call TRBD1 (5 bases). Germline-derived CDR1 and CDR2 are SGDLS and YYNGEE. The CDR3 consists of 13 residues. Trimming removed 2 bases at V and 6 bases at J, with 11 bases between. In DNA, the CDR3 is TGTGCCAGCAGCGTCTCAGTGGGGGCTGAAGCTTTCTTT. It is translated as CASSVSVGAEAFF.

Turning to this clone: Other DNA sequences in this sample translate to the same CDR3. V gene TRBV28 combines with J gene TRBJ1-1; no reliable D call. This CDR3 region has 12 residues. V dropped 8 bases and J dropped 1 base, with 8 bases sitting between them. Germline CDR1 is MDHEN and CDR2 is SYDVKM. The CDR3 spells CASRYRNTEAFF. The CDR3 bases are TGTGCCAGCCGATATAGGAACACTGAAGCTTTCTTT.

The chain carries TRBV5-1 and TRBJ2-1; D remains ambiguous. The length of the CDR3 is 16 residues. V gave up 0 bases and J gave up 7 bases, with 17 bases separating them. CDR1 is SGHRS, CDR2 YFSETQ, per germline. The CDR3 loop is CASSLASSDRKNEQFF. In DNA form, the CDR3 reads TGCGCCAGCAGCTTGGCCAGCTCTGACCGCAAGAATGAGCAGTTCTTC.

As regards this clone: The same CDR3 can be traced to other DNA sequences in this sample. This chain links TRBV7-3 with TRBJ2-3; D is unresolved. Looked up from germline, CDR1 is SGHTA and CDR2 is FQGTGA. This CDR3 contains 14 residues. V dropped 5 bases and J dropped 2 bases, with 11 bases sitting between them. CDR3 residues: CASSPDRYTDTQYF. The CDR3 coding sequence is TGTGCCAGCAGCCCCGATAGATACACAGATACGCAGTATTTT.

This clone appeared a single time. The CDR3 DNA reads as TGTGCCAGCAGCCCCCGCCCCGGACAGGGGCCGGTCGCCTACGAGCAGTACTTC. Translated: CASSPRPGQGPVAYEQYF. The chain joins TRBV14 to TRBJ2-7; TRBD1 matches at 9 bases. With V trimmed by 4 bases and J by 2 bases, 15 bases remained unmatched. The V gene's germline CDR1 is SGHDN and CDR2 FVKESK. The CDR3 sequence is 18 residues long.

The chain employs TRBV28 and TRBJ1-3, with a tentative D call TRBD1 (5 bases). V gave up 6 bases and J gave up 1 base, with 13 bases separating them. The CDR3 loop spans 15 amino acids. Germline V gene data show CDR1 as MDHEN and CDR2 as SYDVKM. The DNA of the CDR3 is TGTGCCAGCAGCTCTGGGGGGGGTTCTGGAAACACCATATATTTT. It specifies CASSSGGGSGNTIYF.

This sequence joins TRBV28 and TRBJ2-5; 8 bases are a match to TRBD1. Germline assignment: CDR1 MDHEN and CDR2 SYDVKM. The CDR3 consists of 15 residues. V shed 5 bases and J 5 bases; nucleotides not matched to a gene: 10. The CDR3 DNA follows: TGTGCCAGCAGTCGGACAGGGAGCCCCTGGGAGACCCAGTACTTC. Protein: CASSRTGSPWETQYF.

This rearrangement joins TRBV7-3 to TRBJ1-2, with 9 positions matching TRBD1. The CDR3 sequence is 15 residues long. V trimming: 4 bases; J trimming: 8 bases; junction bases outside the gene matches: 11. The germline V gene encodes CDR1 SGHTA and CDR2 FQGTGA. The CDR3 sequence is CASSSPGDRESGYTF. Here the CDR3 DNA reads TGTGCCAGCAGCTCCCCCGGGGACAGGGAATCCGGCTACACCTTC.

CDR3 in amino acids: CASSPPENRLLYEQYF. The DNA for the CDR3 is TGTGCCAGCTCACCACCGGAGAACAGACTCCTCTACGAGCAGTACTTC. The genes are TRBV18 and TRBJ2-7; D not certain. The CDR3 has 16 amino acids. The germline gives CDR1 KGHSH, CDR2 LQKENI. V shed 0 bases and J shed 3 bases, with 15 bases lying between them.

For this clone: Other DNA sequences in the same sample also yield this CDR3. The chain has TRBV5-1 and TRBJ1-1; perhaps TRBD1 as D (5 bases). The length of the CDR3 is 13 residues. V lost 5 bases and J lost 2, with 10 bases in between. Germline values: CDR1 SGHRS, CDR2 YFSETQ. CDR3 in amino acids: CASRGQGNTEAFF. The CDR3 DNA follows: TGCGCCAGCAGAGGGCAGGGTAACACTGAAGCTTTCTTT.

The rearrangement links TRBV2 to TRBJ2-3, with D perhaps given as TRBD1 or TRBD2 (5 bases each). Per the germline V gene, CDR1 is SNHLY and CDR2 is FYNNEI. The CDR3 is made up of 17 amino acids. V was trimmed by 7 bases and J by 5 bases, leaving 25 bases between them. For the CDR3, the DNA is TGTGCCAGCAACCGACCGGGGTGGCAGGGCTTACGAGATACGCAGTATTTT. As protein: CASNRPGWQGLRDTQYF.

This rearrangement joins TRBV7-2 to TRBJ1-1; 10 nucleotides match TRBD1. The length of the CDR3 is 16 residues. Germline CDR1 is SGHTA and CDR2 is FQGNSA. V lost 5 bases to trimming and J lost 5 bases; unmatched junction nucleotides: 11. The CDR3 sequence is CASSPGTGTGVTEAFF. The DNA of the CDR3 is TGTGCCAGCAGCCCAGGAACCGGGACAGGGGTTACTGAAGCTTTCTTT.

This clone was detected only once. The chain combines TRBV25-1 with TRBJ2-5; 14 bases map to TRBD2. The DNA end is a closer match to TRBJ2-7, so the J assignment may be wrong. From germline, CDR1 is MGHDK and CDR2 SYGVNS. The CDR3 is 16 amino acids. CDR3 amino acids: CASSEPGLAGVHEQYF. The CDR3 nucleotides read TGTGCCAGCAGTGAGCCGGGACTAGCGGGAGTCCACGAGCAGTACTTC.

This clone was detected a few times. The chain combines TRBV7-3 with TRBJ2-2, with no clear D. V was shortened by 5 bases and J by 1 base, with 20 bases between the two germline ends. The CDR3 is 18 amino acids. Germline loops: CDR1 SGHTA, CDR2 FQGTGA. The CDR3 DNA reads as TGTGCCAGCAGCCGGGTTGGCTCGCCCGGCGGGAACACCGGGGAGCTGTTTTTT. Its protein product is CASSRVGSPGGNTGELFF.

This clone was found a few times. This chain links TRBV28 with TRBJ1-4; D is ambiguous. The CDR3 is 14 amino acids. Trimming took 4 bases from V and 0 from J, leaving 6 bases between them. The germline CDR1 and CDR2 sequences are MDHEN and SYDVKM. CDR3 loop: CASSYVSTNEKLFF. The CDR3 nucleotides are TGTGCCAGCAGTTATGTGTCAACTAATGAAAAACTGTTTTTT.

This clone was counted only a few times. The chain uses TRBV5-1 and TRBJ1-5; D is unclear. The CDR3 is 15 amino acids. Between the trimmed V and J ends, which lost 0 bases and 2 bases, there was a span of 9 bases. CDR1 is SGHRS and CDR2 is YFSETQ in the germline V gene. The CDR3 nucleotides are TGCGCCAGCAGCTTGGACGGGAGGGGCAATCAGCCCCAGCATTTT. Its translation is CASSLDGRGNQPQHF. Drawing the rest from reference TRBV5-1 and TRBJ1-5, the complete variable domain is KAGVTQTPRYLIKTRGQQVTLSCSPISGHRSVSWYQQTPGQGLQFLFEYFSETQRNKGNFPGRFSGRQFSNSRSEMNVSTLELGDSALYLCASSLDGRGNQPQHFGDGTRLSIL.

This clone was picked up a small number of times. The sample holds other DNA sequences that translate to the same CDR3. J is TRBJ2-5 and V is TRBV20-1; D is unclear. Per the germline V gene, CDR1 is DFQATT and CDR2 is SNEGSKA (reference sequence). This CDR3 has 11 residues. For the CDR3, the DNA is TGCAGCCCCCGGAGAGCAGAGACCCAGTACTTC. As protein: CSPRRAETQYF.

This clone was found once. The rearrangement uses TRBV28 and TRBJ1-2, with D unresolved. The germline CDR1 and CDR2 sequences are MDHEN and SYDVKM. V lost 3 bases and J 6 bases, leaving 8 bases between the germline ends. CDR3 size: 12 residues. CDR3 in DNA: TGTGCCAGCAGTTTTTTAAGTGATGGCTACACCTTC. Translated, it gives CASSFLSDGYTF.

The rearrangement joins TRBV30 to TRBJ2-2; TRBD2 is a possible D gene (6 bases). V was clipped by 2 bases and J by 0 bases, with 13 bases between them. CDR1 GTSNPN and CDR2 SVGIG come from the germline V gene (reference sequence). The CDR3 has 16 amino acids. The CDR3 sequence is CAWSRSGVPNTGELFF. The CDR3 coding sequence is TGTGCCTGGAGTAGGTCGGGAGTCCCGAACACCGGGGAGCTGTTTTTT.